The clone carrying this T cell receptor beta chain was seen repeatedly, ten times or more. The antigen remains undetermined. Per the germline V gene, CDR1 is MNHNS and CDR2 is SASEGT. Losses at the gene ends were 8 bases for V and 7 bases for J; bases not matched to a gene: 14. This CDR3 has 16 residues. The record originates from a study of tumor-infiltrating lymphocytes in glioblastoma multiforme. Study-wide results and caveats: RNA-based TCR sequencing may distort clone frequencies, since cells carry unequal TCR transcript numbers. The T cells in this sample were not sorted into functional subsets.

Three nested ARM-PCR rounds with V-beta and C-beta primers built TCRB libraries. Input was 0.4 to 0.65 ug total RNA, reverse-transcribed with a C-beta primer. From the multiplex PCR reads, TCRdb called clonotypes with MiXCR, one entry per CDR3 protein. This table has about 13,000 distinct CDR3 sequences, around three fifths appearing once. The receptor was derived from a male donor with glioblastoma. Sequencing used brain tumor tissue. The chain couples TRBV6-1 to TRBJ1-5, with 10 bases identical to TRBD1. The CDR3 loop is CASGSRDRGGRQPQHF. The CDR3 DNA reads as TGTGCCAGCGGAAGCCGGGACAGGGGAGGAAGGCAGCCCCAGCATTTT.